This TCR beta chain is drawn from a study of OX40 agonist ivuxolimab in advanced cancers. Study details: Six ivuxolimab dose levels, 0.01 to 10 mg/kg, were given intravenously every 2 weeks. Patients in dose escalation had liver, melanoma, kidney or head and neck cancers.

V lost 4 bases and J lost 3, with 20 bases in between. The CDR3 covers 17 residues. The germline CDR1 and CDR2 sequences are MDHEN and SYDVKM. TCRdb's table, derived via immunoSEQ multiplex PCR, lists solely in-frame clones and lacks some. This table has tens of thousands of clones, approximately 80% appearing once. Details on this clone: Antigen unknown.

Study results and caveats: Researchers report that CD8+ T cells had, on average, more expanded clones than CD4+.

This clonotype originated in an adult with an advanced solid tumor such as melanoma, head and neck, liver or kidney cancer. The input for sequencing was CD4+ or CD8+ T cells sorted from blood, taken in a trial of the OX40 agonist ivuxolimab. The V call is TRBV28, the J call TRBJ2-3, with a tentative D call TRBD1 (5 bases). CDR3 protein: CASSSLRGGFRTDTQYF. Written as DNA, the CDR3 is TGTGCCAGCAGTTCGCTTAGGGGTGGTTTTAGGACAGATACGCAGTATTTT.